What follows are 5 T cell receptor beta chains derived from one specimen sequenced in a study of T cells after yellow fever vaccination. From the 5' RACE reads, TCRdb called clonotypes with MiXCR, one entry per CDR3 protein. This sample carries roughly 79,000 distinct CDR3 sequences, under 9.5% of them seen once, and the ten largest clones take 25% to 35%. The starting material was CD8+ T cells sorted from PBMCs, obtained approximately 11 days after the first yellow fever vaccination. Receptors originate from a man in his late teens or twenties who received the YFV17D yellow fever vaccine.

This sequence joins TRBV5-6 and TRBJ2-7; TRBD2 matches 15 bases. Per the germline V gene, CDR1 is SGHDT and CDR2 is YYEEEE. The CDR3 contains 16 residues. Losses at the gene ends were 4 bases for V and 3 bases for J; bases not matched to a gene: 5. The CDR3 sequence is CASSLGLAGGFYEQYV. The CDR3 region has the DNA TGTGCCAGCAGCCTGGGACTAGCGGGGGGTTTCTACGAGCAGTACGTC.

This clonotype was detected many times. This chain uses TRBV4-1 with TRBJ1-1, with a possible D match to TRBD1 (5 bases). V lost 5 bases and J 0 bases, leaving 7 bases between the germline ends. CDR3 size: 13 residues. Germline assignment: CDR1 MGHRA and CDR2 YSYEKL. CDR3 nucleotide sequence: TGCGCCAGCAGCTCGACAGTGAACACTGAAGCTTTCTTT. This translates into CASSSTVNTEAFF.

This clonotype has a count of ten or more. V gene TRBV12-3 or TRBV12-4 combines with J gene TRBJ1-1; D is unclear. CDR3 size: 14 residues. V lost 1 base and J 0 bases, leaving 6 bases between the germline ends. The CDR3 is CASSLDNMNTEAFF. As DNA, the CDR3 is TGTGCCAGCAGTTTAGACAACATGAACACTGAAGCTTTCTTT.

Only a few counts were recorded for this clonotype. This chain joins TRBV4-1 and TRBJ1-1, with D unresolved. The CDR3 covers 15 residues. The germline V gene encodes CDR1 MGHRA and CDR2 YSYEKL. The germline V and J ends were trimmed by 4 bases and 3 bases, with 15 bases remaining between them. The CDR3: CASSLEGLRDTEAFF. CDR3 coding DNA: TGCGCCAGCAGCCTAGAGGGCTTGAGGGACACTGAAGCTTTCTTT.

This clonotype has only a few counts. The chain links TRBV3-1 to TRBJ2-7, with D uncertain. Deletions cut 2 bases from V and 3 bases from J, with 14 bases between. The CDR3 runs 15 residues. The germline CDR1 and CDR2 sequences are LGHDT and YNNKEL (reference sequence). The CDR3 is CASSQTLSTVYEQYF. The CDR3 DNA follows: TGTGCCAGCAGCCAAACCCTTTCAACCGTCTACGAGCAGTACTTC.